Presented here are 2 T cell receptor beta chains from one specimen sequenced in a study of blood T cells in healthy people across ages. Using a J-beta primer mix together with a sample-barcoded 5' primer, a second PCR was run for roughly 7 to 12 cycles. TCRdb reprocessed the 5' RACE reads with MiXCR, giving one entry per CDR3 protein. The sample holds about 680,000 distinct CDR3 sequences, more than 40% seen once. What was sequenced was blood. The receptors stem from a woman aged 55 to 70 in good health.

This clonotype was recorded a few times. This chain links TRBV6-6 with TRBJ2-1; unclear D gene. The J call may be incorrect, as the DNA end agrees better with TRBJ1-1. CDR3 size: 11 residues. Germline-derived CDR1 and CDR2 are MNHNY and SVGAGI (reference sequence). Here the CDR3 reads CASSSMAEAFF. The DNA for the CDR3 is TGTGCCAGCAGTTCTATGGCTGAAGCTTTCTTT.

V gene TRBV20-1 combines with J gene TRBJ1-1; the match to TRBD1 covers 8 bases. Trimming removed 3 bases from V and 4 bases from J; junction bases left unmatched: 4. CDR3 length equals 13 residues. Germline V gives CDR1 DFQATT, CDR2 SNEGSKA (reference sequence). CDR3 loop: CSASRGPVTEAFF. The CDR3 DNA is TGCAGTGCTAGCAGGGGGCCAGTCACTGAAGCTTTCTTT.